These 27 T cell receptor beta chains share one sample of origin, sequenced in a study of T cells in Graves' hyperthyroidism and ophthalmopathy. Template material for amplifying TCR beta CDR3 regions consisted of RNA transcripts. The HTBI primer set served for first-round RT-PCR of the TCR CDR3. Each CDR3 protein is one row after TCRdb ran MiXCR on the multiplex PCR reads. The sample shows hundreds of thousands of distinct CDR3 sequences, about 18% of them seen only once. Sequenced sample: blood. The source of these receptors is a man aged 40-55 years with Graves' hyperthyroidism.

This chain joins TRBV25-1 and TRBJ2-7, with 8 bases that match TRBD1. Germline lookup yields CDR1 MGHDK and CDR2 SYGVNS. With V trimmed by 1 base and J by 4 bases, 6 bases remained unmatched. The CDR3 runs 15 residues. The CDR3 coding sequence is TGTGCCAGCAGTGAATTTGGGACAGGTTCATACGAGCAGTACTTC. Translating gives CASSEFGTGSYEQYF.

The genes are TRBV20-1 and TRBJ2-5; no reliable D call. The germline V and J ends were trimmed by 6 bases and 0 bases, with 11 bases remaining between them. Germline lookup yields CDR1 DFQATT and CDR2 SNEGSKA (reference sequence). This CDR3 has 13 amino acids. CDR3 sequence (DNA): TGCAGTGCAATGGGCGGAAACCAAGAGACCCAGTACTTC. Translation: CSAMGGNQETQYF.

This clonotype was recorded many times. This chain joins TRBV7-2 and TRBJ2-3, with 11 bases matching TRBD2. The CDR3 runs to 16 residues. The ends lost 5 bases at V and 2 bases at J; junction bases unmatched: 6. CDR1 and CDR2 (germline): SGHTA, FQGNSA. The CDR3 region is CASSILAGAFTDTQYF. DNA of the CDR3: TGTGCCAGCAGCATACTAGCGGGGGCGTTCACAGATACGCAGTATTTT.

This rearrangement joins TRBV9 to TRBJ2-1; TRBD2 matches 8 bases. Germline loops: CDR1 SGDLS, CDR2 YYNGEE. The CDR3 runs 17 residues. Trimming took 0 bases from V and 0 from J; bases not matched to a gene: 5. The CDR3 reads CASSVVLAASSYNEQFF. The CDR3 DNA sequence: TGTGCCAGCAGCGTAGTACTAGCGGCTAGCTCCTACAATGAGCAGTTCTTC.

This clonotype has a count of ten or more. This chain connects TRBV27 to TRBJ1-1; D perhaps matches TRBD1 (6 bases). Trimming cost V 4 bases and J 5 bases, with 20 bases left between them. The CDR3 is 16 amino acids. In germline, CDR1 is MNHEY, CDR2 SMNVEV (reference sequence). CDR3 sequence reads: CASSYLAGDLRTEAFF. CDR3 DNA sequence: TGTGCCAGCAGTTACTTGGCAGGGGACTTGAGGACTGAAGCTTTCTTT.

This clonotype has only a few counts. This chain connects TRBV7-3 to TRBJ2-5, with 11 bases lining up with TRBD2. This CDR3 is built from 15 residues. The germline CDR1 and CDR2 sequences are SGHTA and FQGTGA. J lost 2 bases, V lost 5 bases, and 4 bases had no gene match. The CDR3 reads CASSRLAGPQETQYF. The DNA for the CDR3 is TGTGCCAGCAGCCGACTAGCGGGGCCACAAGAGACCCAGTACTTC.

This clonotype was seen ten or more times. This chain connects TRBV5-1 to TRBJ1-4; perhaps TRBD1 as D (6 bases). Per germline, CDR1 SGHRS and CDR2 YFSETQ. The CDR3 runs to 14 residues. Trimming cost V 7 bases and J 5 bases, with 15 bases left between them. The CDR3 region is CASRPTGMNEKLFF. Here the CDR3 DNA reads TGCGCCAGCCGCCCCACAGGGATGAATGAAAAACTGTTTTTT.

Many counts were recorded for this clonotype. The V gene is TRBV28, the J gene TRBJ1-6; D unclear. From germline, CDR1 is MDHEN and CDR2 SYDVKM. Trimming removed 1 base from V and 16 bases from J, with 11 bases in between. There are 12 residues in the CDR3. The CDR3 loop reads CASSLFSRTLHF. The CDR3 nucleotides read TGTGCCAGCAGTTTATTTTCCAGGACTCTCCACTTT.

The chain couples TRBV19 to TRBJ2-5; D is unresolved. With 7 bases removed from V and 5 bases from J, the gap between germline ends came to 8 bases. Germline V gives CDR1 LNHDA, CDR2 SQIVND (reference sequence). The CDR3 sequence is 11 residues long. The CDR3 DNA reads as TGTGCCAGTAAGGTAATGGAGACCCAGTACTTC. Its translation: CASKVMETQYF.

This clonotype was seen many times. One end of the junction fails to match germline, which may point to a read error. The chain is built from TRBV20-1 and TRBJ2-5, with D perhaps TRBD1 (5 bases). The CDR3 loop spans 14 amino acids. The germline V gene has CDR1 DFQATT and CDR2 SNEGSKA (reference sequence). This CDR3 reads CSARSGASGETRYF. The CDR3 DNA reads TGCAGTGCTAGGAGTGGGGCGTCAGGAGAGACCCGGTACTTC.

At least ten counts were recorded for this clonotype. The chain carries TRBV18 and TRBJ2-7; D is uncertain. Germline V CDR1 and CDR2: KGHSH, LQKENI. V was trimmed by 3 bases and J by 5 bases, leaving 11 bases between them. The CDR3 spans 13 residues. The CDR3 DNA reads as TGTGCCAGCTCACCCAGACCTGTCCACGAGCAGTACTTC. Encoded protein: CASSPRPVHEQYF. Supplemented by reference TRBV18 and TRBJ2-7, the full variable domain reads NAGVMQNPRHLVRRRGQEARLRCSPMKGHSHVYWYRQLPEEGLKFMVYLQKENIIDESGMPKERFSAEFPKEGPSILRIQQVVRGDSAAYFCASSPRPVHEQYFGPGTRLTVT.

The rearrangement uses TRBV19 and TRBJ1-5, with 9 bases identical to TRBD1. The CDR3 consists of 14 residues. Germline trimming cut 7 bases from V and 6 bases from J; bases unmatched to any gene: 7. CDR1 and CDR2 from the germline V gene are LNHDA and SQIVND (reference sequence). The chain's CDR3 is CASTRDRVGQPQHF. CDR3 coding DNA: TGTGCCAGTACCAGGGACAGGGTAGGTCAGCCCCAGCATTTT.

This clonotype came up a few times. The V and J genes are TRBV6-2 or TRBV6-3 and TRBJ1-5; 10 nucleotides agree with TRBD1. The V gene end was trimmed by 1 base and the J gene end by 6 bases; junction bases not matched to a gene: 3. CDR1 and CDR2 (germline): MNHEY, SVGEGT. This CDR3 has 15 residues. CDR3 loop: CASSYWTGGPQPQHF. CDR3 nucleotide sequence: TGTGCCAGCAGTTACTGGACAGGGGGACCTCAGCCCCAGCATTTT.

This clonotype occurred many times. CDR3 in DNA: TGTGCCAGCAGCCTAAGGACCGGAGATGCTGAAAAACTGTTTTTT. As protein: CASSLRTGDAEKLFF. The rearrangement links TRBV3-1 to TRBJ1-4; D gene ambiguous. The CDR3 spans 15 residues. Looked up from germline, CDR1 is LGHDT and CDR2 is YNNKEL (reference sequence). Trimming shortened V by 4 bases and J by 7 bases, and 16 bases separated the two germline ends. Variable domain in full (rest from reference TRBV3-1 and TRBJ1-4): DTAVSQTPKYLVTQMGNDKSIKCEQNLGHDTMYWYKQDSKKFLKIMFSYNNKELIINETVPNRFSPKSPDKAHLNLHINSLELGDSAVYFCASSLRTGDAEKLFFGSGTQLSVL.

The gene calls are TRBV3-1 and TRBJ2-4; TRBD2 aligns across 7 bases. After removal of 3 bases from V and 8 bases from J, the junction contained 7 bases not matched to a gene. The germline CDR1 and CDR2 sequences are LGHDT and YNNKEL (reference sequence). The CDR3 is 14 residues long. CDR3 in DNA: TGTGCCAGCAGCCAGACGAGCGGGGAGGACATTCAGTACTTC. It translates to CASSQTSGEDIQYF.

This clonotype was recorded many times. The CDR3 spells CSARQGTDQPQHF. CDR3 sequence (DNA): TGCAGTGCTAGACAGGGCACAGATCAGCCCCAGCATTTT. The gene calls are TRBV20-1 and TRBJ1-5, with D possibly TRBD1 on 5 matching bases. Between the trimmed V and J ends, which lost 2 bases and 5 bases, there was a span of 10 bases. CDR1 and CDR2 (germline): DFQATT, SNEGSKA (reference sequence). The CDR3 spans 13 residues.

The CDR3 sequence is CASRRMRVRHERDYEQYF. CDR3 DNA: TGTGCCAGCAGAAGGATGCGGGTCAGGCACGAGAGGGACTACGAGCAGTACTTC. This chain links TRBV6-2 or TRBV6-3 with TRBJ2-7; the D gene is possibly TRBD2 (5 bases). Germline values: CDR1 MNHEY, CDR2 SVGEGT. Trimming pared 6 bases from V and 3 bases from J, leaving 27 bases between. This CDR3 contains 18 residues.

The V and J genes are TRBV7-2 and TRBJ2-7; weak D call: TRBD2 (5 bases). Trimming removed 5 bases from V and 2 bases from J, with 10 bases in between. The CDR3 runs 13 residues. The germline CDR1 and CDR2 sequences are SGHTA and FQGNSA. The CDR3 DNA reads as TGTGCCAGCAGCGGTAGCGCCGCCTACGAGCAGTACTTC. It specifies CASSGSAAYEQYF.

Details on this clonotype: This may stem from a read error, because a much larger clone lies one nucleotide away. The chain carries TRBV7-8 and TRBJ2-5; no reliable D call. Germline V gene data show CDR1 as SGHVS and CDR2 as FQNEAQ. The V gene lost 8 bases and the J gene lost 2 bases, with 18 bases spanning the gap. The CDR3 spans 15 residues. The chain's CDR3 is CASGSPRPPQETQYF. In nucleotides, the CDR3 is TGTGCCAGCGGCTCTCCTAGGCCCCCACAAGAGACCCAGTACTTC.

This clonotype was counted many times. This rearrangement joins TRBV7-3 to TRBJ2-4; no firm D call. The CDR3 has 14 amino acids. With 0 bases removed from V and 7 bases from J, the gap between germline ends came to 10 bases. Germline CDR1 SGHTA, CDR2 FQGTGA. CDR3 DNA: TGTGCCAGCAGCTTAACGGGTCACATGAACATTCAGTACTTC. Encoded protein: CASSLTGHMNIQYF.

Details on this clonotype: One junction end does not reproduce the germline sequence, and a read error may be involved. The chain uses TRBV5-1 and TRBJ2-6; tentative D call: TRBD1 (6 bases). CDR1 and CDR2 from the germline V gene are SGHRS and YFSETQ. The CDR3 runs 15 residues. The CDR3 here is CASSEQGPGVNVLTF. The CDR3 DNA is TGCGCCAGCAGCGAACAGGGACCTGGGGTCAACGTCCTGACTTTC.

This clonotype was counted many times. CDR3 amino acids: CAWSAFVDGYTF. Written as DNA, the CDR3 is TGTGCCTGGAGTGCTTTTGTGGACGGCTACACCTTC. This sequence joins TRBV30 and TRBJ1-2; D call uncertain. V was pared by 1 base and J by 8 bases, with 11 bases between. The CDR3 is 12 residues long. Germline V gene lookup returns CDR1 GTSNPN and CDR2 SVGIG (reference sequence).

In this sample, this clonotype turned up many times. The V call is TRBV11-2, the J call TRBJ2-7; the D is unclear. Germline lookup yields CDR1 SGHAT and CDR2 FQNNGV. The V and J ends lost 2 bases and 0 bases respectively, with 11 bases between them. The CDR3 spans 15 residues. The DNA of the CDR3 is TGTGCCAGCAGCTTATCGGGCAGAAGCTCCTACGAGCAGTACTTC. Translated: CASSLSGRSSYEQYF.

This clonotype was recorded at least ten times. This chain links TRBV7-9 with TRBJ1-3; D uncertain. Germline assignment: CDR1 SEHNR and CDR2 FQNEAQ (reference sequence). CDR3 length: 16 residues. V gave up 3 bases and J gave up 0 bases, with 12 bases separating them. In DNA, the CDR3 is TGTGCCAGCAGCTTTGGAGGCAGCGTCTCTGGAAACACCATATATTTT. Encoded protein: CASSFGGSVSGNTIYF.

Many counts were recorded for this clonotype. The chain links TRBV3-1 to TRBJ2-3; D is unclear. Germline V CDR1 and CDR2: LGHDT, YNNKEL (reference sequence). CDR3 size: 14 residues. Trimming took off 2 bases at V and 6 bases at J, with 12 bases between the two ends. The CDR3 sequence: CASSQTHRSDTQYF. CDR3 nucleotides: TGTGCCAGCAGCCAAACCCATCGTTCGGATACGCAGTATTTT.

The sample holds many counts of this clonotype. The chain is built from TRBV7-2 and TRBJ1-4; D not certain. The CDR3 is 13 amino acids. Germline V lookup: CDR1 SGHTA, CDR2 FQGNSA. With 1 base removed from V and 7 bases from J, the gap between germline ends came to 7 bases. Here the CDR3 DNA reads TGTGCCAGCAGCTTAGAGGTCGGTGAAAAACTGTTTTTT. Residues: CASSLEVGEKLFF. Full variable domain (missing parts from reference TRBV7-2 and TRBJ1-4): GAGVSQSPSNKVTEKGKDVELRCDPISGHTALYWYRQSLGQGLEFLIYFQGNSAPDKSGLPSDRFSAERTGGSVSTLTIQRTQQEDSAVYLCASSLEVGEKLFFGSGTQLSVL.

V and J are TRBV27 and TRBJ1-2; D may be TRBD1 (5 bases). The CDR3 sequence is 15 residues long. CDR1 MNHEY and CDR2 SMNVEV come from the germline V gene (reference sequence). The germline V and J ends were trimmed by 5 bases and 7 bases, with 20 bases remaining between them. The CDR3 DNA reads TGTGCCAGCAGTCCCCTAGGGGTGGGGGTGCGTGGCTACACCTTC. Its translation is CASSPLGVGVRGYTF.